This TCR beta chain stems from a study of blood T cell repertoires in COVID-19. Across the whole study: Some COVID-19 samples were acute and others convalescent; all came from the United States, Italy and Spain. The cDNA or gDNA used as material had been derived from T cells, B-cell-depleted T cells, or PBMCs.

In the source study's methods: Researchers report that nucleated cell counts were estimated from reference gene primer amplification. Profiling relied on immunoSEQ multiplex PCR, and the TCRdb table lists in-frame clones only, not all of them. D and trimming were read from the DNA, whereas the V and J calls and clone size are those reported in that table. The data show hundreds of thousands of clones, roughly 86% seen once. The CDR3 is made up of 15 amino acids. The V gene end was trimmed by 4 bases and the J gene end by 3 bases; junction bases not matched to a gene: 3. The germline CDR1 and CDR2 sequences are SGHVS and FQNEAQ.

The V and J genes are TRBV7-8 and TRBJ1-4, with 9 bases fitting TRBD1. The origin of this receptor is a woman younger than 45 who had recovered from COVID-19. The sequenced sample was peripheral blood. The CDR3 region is CASSWGQGANEKLFF. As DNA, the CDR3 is TGTGCCAGCAGCTGGGGACAGGGCGCTAATGAAAAACTGTTTTTT.